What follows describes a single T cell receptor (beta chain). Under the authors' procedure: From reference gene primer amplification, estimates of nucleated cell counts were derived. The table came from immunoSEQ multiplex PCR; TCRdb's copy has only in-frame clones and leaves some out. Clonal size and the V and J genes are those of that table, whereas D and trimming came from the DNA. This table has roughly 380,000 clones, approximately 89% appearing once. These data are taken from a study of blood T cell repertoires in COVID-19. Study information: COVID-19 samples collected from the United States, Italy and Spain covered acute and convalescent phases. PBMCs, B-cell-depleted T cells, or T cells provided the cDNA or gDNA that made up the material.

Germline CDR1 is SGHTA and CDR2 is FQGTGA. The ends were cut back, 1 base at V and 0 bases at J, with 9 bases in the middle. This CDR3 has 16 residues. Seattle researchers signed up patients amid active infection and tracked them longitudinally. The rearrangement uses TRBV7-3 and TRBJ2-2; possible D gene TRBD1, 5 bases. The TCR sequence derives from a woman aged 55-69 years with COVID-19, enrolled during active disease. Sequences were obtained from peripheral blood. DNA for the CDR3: TGTGCCAGCAGCTTAATGGGGCGCGCGAACACCGGGGAGCTGTTTTTT. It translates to CASSLMGRANTGELFF. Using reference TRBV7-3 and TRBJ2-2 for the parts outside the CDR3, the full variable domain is GAGVSQTPSNKVTEKGKYVELRCDPISGHTALYWYRQSLGQGPEFLIYFQGTGAADDSGLPNDRFFAVRPEGSVSTLKIQRTERGDSAVYLCASSLMGRANTGELFFGEGSRLTVL.